Following are 17 T cell receptor beta chains from one sample sequenced in a study of blood T cell repertoires in COVID-19. Data came from immunoSEQ multiplex PCR; TCRdb stores just in-frame clones and leaves some out. The sample has about 160,000 clones, around 87% seen once; the top ten hold 5.5% to 7.5%. Sequences were obtained from peripheral blood. The source is an elderly man with acute or convalescent COVID-19.

This chain connects TRBV5-4 to TRBJ1-2; unclear D gene. CDR1 and CDR2 from the germline V gene are SGHNT and YYREEE (reference sequence). Trimming shortened V by 0 bases and J by 6 bases, and 9 bases separated the two germline ends. This CDR3 has 13 residues. The CDR3: CASSLDRQDGYTF. CDR3 sequence (DNA): TGTGCCAGCAGCTTGGATCGGCAGGATGGCTACACCTTC. Full variable domain (missing parts from reference TRBV5-4 and TRBJ1-2): ETGVTQSPTHLIKTRGQQVTLRCSSQSGHNTVSWYQQALGQGPQFIFQYYREEENGRGNFPPRFSGLQFPNYSSELNVNALELDDSALYLCASSLDRQDGYTFGSGTRLTVV.

This clone was found a few times. J is TRBJ1-5 and V is TRBV6-4; possible D gene TRBD1, 5 bases. Germline V gene sequence: CDR1 MRHNA, CDR2 SNTAGT. Between the trimmed V and J ends, which lost 4 bases and 3 bases, there was a span of 7 bases. The CDR3 loop spans 13 amino acids. The CDR3 is CASSAGDNQPQHF. The CDR3 bases are TGTGCCAGCAGTGCGGGGGACAATCAGCCCCAGCATTTT.

V usage is TRBV19 and J usage is TRBJ1-5; D gene uncertain. The CDR3 consists of 14 residues. Trimming cost V 2 bases and J 4 bases, with 9 bases left between them. Germline-derived CDR1 and CDR2 are LNHDA and SQIVND (reference sequence). Here the CDR3 reads CASSIQTTNQPQHF. The CDR3 DNA follows: TGTGCCAGTAGTATACAGACTACAAATCAGCCCCAGCATTTT.

The chain uses TRBV24-1 and TRBJ2-3, with a weak D call TRBD1 (5 bases). V dropped 3 bases and J dropped 1 base, with 10 bases sitting between them. There are 15 residues in the CDR3. Per the germline V gene, CDR1 is KGHDR and CDR2 is SFDVKD. The CDR3 sequence: CATSDPSTGTDTQYF. CDR3 bases: TGTGCCACCAGTGATCCCTCGACAGGCACAGATACGCAGTATTTT.

The chain employs TRBV29-1 and TRBJ1-1; 7 bases align to TRBD1. V trimming: 4 bases; J trimming: 1 base; junction bases outside the gene matches: 0. The CDR3 is 12 amino acids. CDR1 is SQVTM and CDR2 is ANQGSEA in the germline V gene. The CDR3 DNA follows: TGCAGCGTTGGGACAGGGAACACTGAAGCTTTCTTT. Translation: CSVGTGNTEAFF.

The chain uses TRBV5-1 and TRBJ2-7; possible D gene TRBD2, 6 bases. V was pared by 1 base and J by 5 bases, with 16 bases between. Germline lookup yields CDR1 SGHRS and CDR2 YFSETQ. The CDR3 is 15 amino acids. CDR3 sequence reads: CASSLTGDRYDEQYF. CDR3 nucleotides: TGCGCCAGCAGCTTGACGGGGGACCGCTATGACGAGCAGTACTTC.

A few counts support this clone. The chain carries TRBV28 and TRBJ2-2, with 8 bases that match TRBD2. The CDR3 has 15 amino acids. CDR1 and CDR2 from the germline V gene are MDHEN and SYDVKM. Losses at the gene ends were 5 bases for V and 6 bases for J; bases not matched to a gene: 8. The CDR3 DNA reads TGTGCCAGCAGTCCAAACGGGGGGGCCTCCGGGGAGCTGTTTTTT. Amino acid sequence: CASSPNGGASGELFF.

The V call is TRBV6-5, the J call TRBJ1-2; 7 nucleotides align to TRBD1. The CDR3 has 15 residues. The V and J ends lost 4 bases and 2 bases, in that order; junction bases with no gene match: 7. Per the germline V gene, CDR1 is MNHEY and CDR2 is SVGAGI. The chain's CDR3 is CASSSDRLYNYGYTF. CDR3 bases: TGTGCCAGCAGTTCGGACAGGTTATACAACTATGGCTACACCTTC.

The V and J genes are TRBV28 and TRBJ1-5, with a weak D call TRBD1 (6 bases). The CDR3 is made up of 15 amino acids. CDR1 and CDR2 (germline): MDHEN, SYDVKM. V was clipped by 3 bases and J by 3 bases, with 12 bases between them. The CDR3 bases are TGTGCCAGCAGTTTCGGACAGATAGACAATCAGCCCCAGCATTTT. Its protein is CASSFGQIDNQPQHF.

The chain joins TRBV3-1 (or the pseudogene TRBV3-2) to TRBJ2-7, with TRBD2 as a possible D gene (5 bases). Trimming pared 1 base from V and 6 bases from J, leaving 10 bases between. Germline V gene lookup returns CDR1 LGHDT and CDR2 YNNKEL (reference sequence). This CDR3 spans 13 amino acids. As DNA, the CDR3 is TGTGCCAGCAGCCAAGTACTAGGTTTCGAGCAGTACTTC. Translation gives CASSQVLGFEQYF.

The genes are TRBV5-1 and TRBJ2-2; D gene uncertain. Trimming pared 1 base from V and 5 bases from J, leaving 6 bases between. Germline V lookup: CDR1 SGHRS, CDR2 YFSETQ. CDR3 size: 13 residues. The CDR3: CASSLTGTGELFF. DNA of the CDR3: TGCGCCAGCAGCTTGACCGGGACCGGGGAGCTGTTTTTT.

The chain combines TRBV15 with TRBJ1-4; D perhaps matches TRBD1 (6 bases). Germline loops: CDR1 LNHNV, CDR2 YYDKDF (reference sequence). The CDR3 runs to 20 residues. The germline V and J ends were trimmed by 1 base and 2 bases, with 23 bases remaining between them. The CDR3 region has the DNA TGTGCCACCAGCAGAGGCCGGGGGGCGCGGGTAGAGGGGACTAATGAAAAACTGTTTTTT. Protein: CATSRGRGARVEGTNEKLFF.

The CDR3 spells CASSQVLGQGWETQYF. The CDR3 DNA reads as TGTGCCAGCAGCCAAGTTTTGGGACAGGGGTGGGAGACCCAGTACTTC. This chain connects TRBV3-1 (or the pseudogene TRBV3-2) to TRBJ2-5, with 10 bases fitting TRBD1. Looked up from germline, CDR1 is LGHDT and CDR2 is YNNKEL (reference sequence). Trimming removed 1 base from V and 5 bases from J; junction bases left unmatched: 7. This CDR3 is built from 16 residues.

The rearrangement uses TRBV10-1 and TRBJ1-1; D gene ambiguous. The germline V gene encodes CDR1 WNHNN and CDR2 SYGVQD (reference sequence). V lost 6 bases and J lost 2, with 10 bases in between. The length of the CDR3 is 13 residues. DNA for the CDR3: TGCGCCAGCAGGGGGAGCCGTAACACTGAAGCTTTCTTT. Its protein is CASRGSRNTEAFF.

This clone was counted a few times. V and J are TRBV10-1 and TRBJ2-2; 10 bases match TRBD1. This CDR3 is built from 14 residues. The J segment lost 7 bases and the V segment lost 10 bases, leaving 9 bases of the junction unmatched. Germline CDR1 reads WNHNN; CDR2 reads SYGVQD (reference sequence). In DNA form, the CDR3 reads TGCGCCACTGCCCGAGGACAGGGGGACGGGGAGCTGTTTTTT. The encoded protein is CATARGQGDGELFF.

This clone showed up just once. This chain connects TRBV4-1 to TRBJ2-3; possibly TRBD2 for D (5 bases). Trimming removed 1 base at V and 7 bases at J, with 9 bases between. The CDR3 consists of 13 residues. Germline V gene sequence: CDR1 MGHRA, CDR2 YSYEKL. The CDR3: CASSQGGANTQYF. In DNA form, the CDR3 reads TGCGCCAGCAGCCAAGGGGGAGCTAATACGCAGTATTTT.

The DNA of the CDR3 is TGCGCCAGCAGCAACACTCGCCTAGCGGGAAATTACAATGAGCAGTTCTTC. Translating it yields CASSNTRLAGNYNEQFF. The chain combines TRBV5-1 with TRBJ2-1, with TRBD2 matching 9 bases. The germline gives CDR1 SGHRS, CDR2 YFSETQ. Trimming took 4 bases from V and 4 from J; bases not matched to a gene: 12. The CDR3 is 17 amino acids. The variable domain in full, with the rest retrieved from reference TRBV5-1 and TRBJ2-1, is KAGVTQTPRYLIKTRGQQVTLSCSPISGHRSVSWYQQTPGQGLQFLFEYFSETQRNKGNFPGRFSGRQFSNSRSEMNVSTLELGDSALYLCASSNTRLAGNYNEQFFGPGTRLTVL.